The sequence of this T cell receptor beta chain was determined in a study of control samples from healthy donors and cancer patients. V gave up 2 bases and J gave up 3 bases; unmatched junction bases: 3. The V gene's germline CDR1 is SGHTA and CDR2 FQGTGA. CDR3 length equals 14 residues. Generated by immunoSEQ multiplex PCR, the TCRdb table keeps only in-frame clones and is missing some. Of roughly 10,000 clones in the sample, about nine tenths were seen once. The chain uses TRBV7-3 and TRBJ2-7; 8 nucleotides agree with TRBD1. The sequencing sample was made of PBMCs. This clonotype was obtained from a man aged 55 to 70 with colorectal cancer. The CDR3 nucleotides are TGTGCCAGCAGCTTAGAAGGGACAGGCTACGAGCAGTACTTC. Translation gives CASSLEGTGYEQYF. Together with reference TRBV7-3 and TRBJ2-7, the CDR3 gives the full variable domain: GAGVSQTPSNKVTEKGKYVELRCDPISGHTALYWYRQSLGQGPEFLIYFQGTGAADDSGLPNDRFFAVRPEGSVSTLKIQRTERGDSAVYLCASSLEGTGYEQYFGPGTRLTVT.